This T cell receptor (beta chain) was found in a study of CD8+CD57+ T cells in acquired aplastic anemia. Study-wide background: Sorted CD4+ and CD8+ cells gave a mean 3.2 ug DNA, range roughly 0.19 to 30 ug.

In patients chosen for sequencing, flow cytometry had shown CD8+CD57+ cell expansion. All participating patients were living with severe acquired aplastic anemia. For CDR3 and TCR beta VDJ profiling, genomic DNA was the template used. MiXCR was run by TCRdb on the reads, yielding one entry per CDR3 protein. The profile shows 75,000 to 100,000 distinct CDR3 sequences, 65% to 70% of them singletons. Remarks on this clonotype: Antigen unknown.

Whole-study results and caveats: No significant difference in CD8+ Simpson's diversity was found between patients and controls. Researchers report that twenty-nine CD8+ CDR3 sequences appeared in both patients and controls.

The receptor comes from a human donor with aplastic anemia. Sequencing was carried out using sorted CD4+, CD8+, or CD8+CD57+ T cells (not recorded which) from PBMCs.

This chain's CDR3 is CASSTGQVANEKLFF. DNA of the CDR3: TGTGCCAGTAGCACCGGGCAGGTGGCCAATGAAAAACTGTTTTTT. This chain joins TRBV19 and TRBJ1-4; D gene unclear. Germline CDR1 is LNHDA and CDR2 is SQIVND (reference sequence). The V gene lost 6 bases and the J gene lost 5 bases, with 16 bases spanning the gap. CDR3 size: 15 residues.